This entry is about one T cell receptor beta chain. Its antigen is not identified. The germline V and J ends were trimmed by 8 bases and 0 bases, with 13 bases remaining between them. Germline CDR1 is MNHNS and CDR2 is SASEGT. The CDR3 has 14 residues. The data belong to a study of pediatric ulcerative colitis. Rectal tissue came from one to two pinch biopsies taken at colonoscopy. Before the diagnostic colonoscopy, ulcerative colitis patients were free of immunosuppressive medication. Generated by immunoSEQ multiplex PCR, the TCRdb table keeps only in-frame clones and is missing some. The table lists about 20,000 clones, nearly 75% of them singletons. Findings of the study overall: Some T cells in rectal biopsies may come from blood, especially with overt colitis. Rectal repertoires separated controls, mild-moderate and acute severe colitis. Compared with controls, ulcerative colitis showed greater blood-rectum clone sharing.

The TCR originated in a boy aged 5-17 years with moderate ulcerative colitis. The rearrangement uses TRBV6-1 and TRBJ1-1; tentative D call: TRBD1 (5 bases). Material for sequencing was gut tissue. The CDR3 sequence: CASFSGLMNTEAFF. In DNA form, the CDR3 reads TGTGCCAGCTTTTCGGGACTGATGAACACTGAAGCTTTCTTT.